This is a list of T cell receptor beta chains from one sample in a study of blood T cell repertoires in COVID-19. The repertoire was sequenced with immunoSEQ multiplex PCR; TCRdb's copy has only in-frame clones and lacks some. Here the sample spans over 200,000 clones, around 87% being singletons. The sample taken for sequencing was peripheral blood. These receptors were obtained from a woman aged 50 to 65 with acute or convalescent COVID-19. Each CDR3 is given with its conserved first and last residue. A D gene is named only where the DNA matches it firmly. Part of the rows lack a size; the others show once, few, many or a class for expanded clones.

length: 15; V: TRBV6-2/TRBV6-3; J: TRBJ2-3; size: NA; D: TRBD2; DNA: TGTGCCAGCAGTCGTAGCGGGAAGAAGACAGATACGCAGTATTTT; CDR3: CASSRSGKKTDTQYF
length: 12; V: TRBV9; J: TRBJ1-2; size: NA; D: NA; DNA: TGTGCCAGCAGAGCAAGCGGGCTGGGCTACACCTTC; CDR3: CASRASGLGYTF
length: 19; V: TRBV7-8; J: TRBJ1-4; size: NA; D: NA; DNA: TGTGCCAGCTCCCCTTACCGACACAGCCTCTGGGAGGGGGATGAAAAACTGTTTTTT; CDR3: CASSPYRHSLWEGDEKLFF
length: 16; V: TRBV6-1; J: TRBJ2-7; size: NA; D: TRBD1; DNA: TGTGCCAGCAGTGTCTTTAGGGGACAGGGGTTGCACGAGCAGTACTTC; CDR3: CASSVFRGQGLHEQYF
length: 15; V: TRBV2; J: TRBJ2-2; size: NA; D: NA; DNA: TGTGCCAGCAGTTCAGACCTAGCCCGGACCGGGGAGCTGTTTTTT; CDR3: CASSSDLARTGELFF
length: 16; V: TRBV4-2; J: TRBJ2-2; size: NA; D: NA; DNA: TGTGCCAGCTGGCAGTCGGTGGGCCGGTCCACCGGGGAGCTGTTTTTT; CDR3: CASWQSVGRSTGELFF
length: 15; V: TRBV7-2; J: TRBJ1-5; size: NA; D: TRBD1; DNA: TGTGCCAGCAGCAAGGACAGGGGGCGCAGTCAGCCCCAGCATTTT; CDR3: CASSKDRGRSQPQHF
length: 17; V: TRBV29-1; J: TRBJ2-2; size: NA; D: NA; DNA: TGCAGCGTTCGTGGGCCTTTAGGACAGAGGAACACCGGGGAGCTGTTTTTT; CDR3: CSVRGPLGQRNTGELFF
length: 15; V: TRBV29-1; J: TRBJ2-1; size: many; D: TRBD2; DNA: TGCAGCGGGAGACTAGCGGGAGGTCTCTACAATGAGCAGTTCTTC; CDR3: CSGRLAGGLYNEQFF
length: 15; V: TRBV7-9; J: TRBJ1-5; size: NA; D: TRBD1; DNA: TGTGCCAGCAGCCCCGGACAGGGGGCCGGACAGCCCCAGCATTTT; CDR3: CASSPGQGAGQPQHF
length: 14; V: TRBV5-1; J: TRBJ2-7; size: NA; D: TRBD1; DNA: TGCGCCAGCAGCGTCCGGGACAGGGACTACGAGCAGTACTTC; CDR3: CASSVRDRDYEQYF
length: 14; V: TRBV4-3; J: TRBJ2-7; size: NA; D: NA; DNA: TGCGCCAGCAGCCAAGAAGTGGGGGGATGGGAGCAGTACTTC; CDR3: CASSQEVGGWEQYF
length: 15; V: TRBV6-2/TRBV6-3; J: TRBJ1-2; size: once; D: NA; DNA: TGTGCCAGCAGCCTAACCCGCGGACACGTCTATGGCTACACCTTC; CDR3: CASSLTRGHVYGYTF
length: 16; V: TRBV5-1; J: TRBJ2-7; size: NA; D: TRBD2; DNA: TGCGCCAGCAGCTTGGATGGGACTAGCGGCCTCTACGAGCAGTACTTC; CDR3: CASSLDGTSGLYEQYF
length: 15; V: TRBV11-2; J: TRBJ2-7; size: NA; D: TRBD2; DNA: TGTGCCAGCAGCTTAGAGCTTCTAGCGGGAGAGTTTCAGTACTTC; CDR3: CASSLELLAGEFQYF
length: 12; V: TRBV7-2; J: TRBJ2-5; size: NA; D: NA; DNA: TGTGCCAGCAGCTTAGAGGTGCGGTCCCAGTACTTC; CDR3: CASSLEVRSQYF
length: 15; V: TRBV7-3; J: TRBJ1-1; size: NA; D: TRBD1; DNA: TGTGCCAGCAGCTTAGACAGGGGAATGGGCACTGAAGCTTTCTTT; CDR3: CASSLDRGMGTEAFF
length: 13; V: TRBV6-6; J: TRBJ1-2; size: NA; D: TRBD1; DNA: TGTGCCAGCATAGGGGGCGCAAACTATGGCTACACCTTC; CDR3: CASIGGANYGYTF
length: 17; V: TRBV11-1; J: TRBJ2-1; size: NA; D: TRBD2; DNA: TGTGCCAGCAGCTTAGCGCTACTAGCGCGCTCCTACAATGAGCAGTTCTTC; CDR3: CASSLALLARSYNEQFF
length: 15; V: TRBV18; J: TRBJ1-6; size: NA; D: TRBD1; DNA: TGTGCCAGCTCCCGGGACAGGGTCGACCTATCACCCCTCCACTTT; CDR3: CASSRDRVDLSPLHF
length: 14; V: TRBV7-2; J: TRBJ2-7; size: NA; D: NA; DNA: TGTGCCAGCAGCTGGTCTAATCCGTCCTACGAGCAGTACTTC; CDR3: CASSWSNPSYEQYF
length: 15; V: TRBV19; J: TRBJ1-4; size: NA; D: TRBD1; DNA: TGTGCCAGTAGTATTGGCGACAGGGGAAGCGAAAAACTGTTTTTT; CDR3: CASSIGDRGSEKLFF
length: 13; V: TRBV10-3; J: TRBJ2-1; size: NA; D: NA; DNA: TGTGCCATCAGTGAGTTGCAGGGGAATGAGCAGTTCTTC; CDR3: CAISELQGNEQFF
length: 17; V: TRBV2; J: TRBJ2-2; size: NA; D: TRBD1; DNA: TGTGCCAGCAGTTGGGGACCGGGACAGGGGTTACTGGGGGAGCTGTTTTTT; CDR3: CASSWGPGQGLLGELFF
length: 14; V: TRBV15; J: TRBJ1-1; size: NA; D: NA; DNA: TGTGCCACCAGCAGAGTAGGGGAGAACACTGAAGCTTTCTTT; CDR3: CATSRVGENTEAFF
length: 13; V: TRBV6-6; J: TRBJ1-3; size: NA; D: TRBD1; DNA: TGTGCCAGCAGTCTAACCGGACAGGTCTCAGTATATTTT; CDR3: CASSLTGQVSVYF
length: 12; V: TRBV7-3; J: TRBJ1-4; size: NA; D: TRBD1; DNA: TGTGCCAGCAGGCTAGGGGGACAGGGGGCCCTTTTT; CDR3: CASRLGGQGALF
length: 19; V: TRBV28; J: TRBJ2-1; size: few; D: TRBD2; DNA: TGTGCCAGCAATACCCTATTGGCGGGAGGAAATGCTTTGTCCAATGAGCAGTTCTTC; CDR3: CASNTLLAGGNALSNEQFF
length: 13; V: TRBV7-2; J: TRBJ2-5; size: NA; D: TRBD2; DNA: TGTGCCAGCAGCCCTAGCGGGAGTGAGACCCAGTACTTC; CDR3: CASSPSGSETQYF
length: 14; V: TRBV24-1; J: TRBJ2-1; size: NA; D: TRBD2; DNA: TGTGCCACCAGTGAGTCCAGCGGGGTGAGTGAGCAGTTCTTC; CDR3: CATSESSGVSEQFF
length: 14; V: TRBV5-1; J: TRBJ2-7; size: NA; D: NA; DNA: TGCGCCAGCAGCTTGGAGGACAGAACCTACGAGCAGTACTTC; CDR3: CASSLEDRTYEQYF
length: 18; V: TRBV28; J: TRBJ2-1; size: NA; D: TRBD2; DNA: TGTGCCAGCAGTTGGGCGGGGACTAGCGGGAAAGGTGGCAATGAGCAGTTCTTC; CDR3: CASSWAGTSGKGGNEQFF
length: 16; V: TRBV9; J: TRBJ2-3; size: NA; D: NA; DNA: TGTGCCAGCAGCCCAAGACTAGTCAGCCCCACAGATACGCAGTATTTT; CDR3: CASSPRLVSPTDTQYF
length: 13; V: TRBV5-1; J: TRBJ2-3; size: NA; D: NA; DNA: TGCGCCAGCAGCTTGTTGGAGACAGATACGCAGTATTTT; CDR3: CASSLLETDTQYF